The 25 T cell receptor beta chains listed next were all sequenced from one sample in a study of blood T cell repertoires in COVID-19. Clones were sequenced by immunoSEQ multiplex PCR, and TCRdb holds only the in-frame ones, with some missing. The table shows under 65,000 clones, with 90% occurring only once. Sequenced material: peripheral blood. Source of these receptors: an elderly man with acute or convalescent COVID-19.

Points on this clone: At one end the junction does not follow the germline gene, possibly because of a read error. The rearrangement links TRBV6-1 to TRBJ2-7, with 8 positions matching TRBD2. From germline, CDR1 is MNHNS and CDR2 SASEGT. This CDR3 region has 16 residues. CDR3 residues: CASREAGAPSSYEQYF. Written as DNA, the CDR3 is TGTGCCAGCAGGGAAGCGGGGGCCCCGAGCTCCTACGAGCAGTACTTC.

V usage is TRBV5-5 and J usage is TRBJ1-3; no firm D call. The CDR3 spans 16 residues. Germline V gene lookup returns CDR1 SGHKS and CDR2 YYEKEE (reference sequence). V was clipped by 0 bases and J by 0 bases, with 10 bases between them. The CDR3 bases are TGTGCCAGCAGCTTGGCAGGCCTTATCTCTGGAAACACCATATATTTT. It translates to CASSLAGLISGNTIYF.

The chain uses TRBV5-4 and TRBJ1-2, with 7 nucleotides matching TRBD1. This CDR3 is built from 13 residues. V shed 4 bases, J shed 4 bases, and the junction held 4 bases outside the gene matches. Germline lookup yields CDR1 SGHNT and CDR2 YYREEE (reference sequence). In DNA, the CDR3 is TGTGCCAGCAGCCCACAGGGGTTCTATGGCTACACCTTC. This gives the protein CASSPQGFYGYTF.

The V call is TRBV5-5, the J call TRBJ2-7; 8 nucleotides agree with TRBD1. The germline V gene encodes CDR1 SGHKS and CDR2 YYEKEE (reference sequence). Trimming at V came to 4 bases and at J to 1 base, leaving 7 bases not matched to a gene. The CDR3 length is 15 residues. CDR3 sequence reads: CASSRGQGESYEQYF. The CDR3 DNA sequence: TGTGCCAGCAGCCGAGGACAGGGTGAATCCTACGAGCAGTACTTC. Drawing the rest from reference TRBV5-5 and TRBJ2-7, the complete variable domain is DAGVTQSPTHLIKTRGQQVTLRCSPISGHKSVSWYQQVLGQGPQFIFQYYEKEERGRGNFPDRFSARQFPNYSSELNVNALLLGDSALYLCASSRGQGESYEQYFGPGTRLTVT.

This chain joins TRBV23-1 and TRBJ2-5, with D possibly being TRBD1 (5 bases). TRBV23-1 is reported as an ORF; its role is uncertain. Trimming shortened V by 7 bases and J by 5 bases, and 20 bases separated the two germline ends. This CDR3 is built from 15 residues. CDR3 coding DNA: TGCGCCAGCACTCGCTTCTTGGGGCCCCGGGAGACCCAGTACTTC. It encodes CASTRFLGPRETQYF.

This sequence joins TRBV24-1 and TRBJ2-5; 11 bases are a match to TRBD2. In germline, CDR1 is KGHDR, CDR2 SFDVKD. The length of the CDR3 is 17 residues. The V gene end was trimmed by 4 bases and the J gene end by 9 bases; junction bases not matched to a gene: 15. The CDR3 DNA sequence: TGTGCCACCAGTGACTCCGGACTAGCGGGTTCCCGGGAGGCCCAGTACTTC. Translation: CATSDSGLAGSREAQYF.

The genes are TRBV29-1 and TRBJ1-2, with TRBD1 as a possible D gene (5 bases). CDR1 is SQVTM and CDR2 is ANQGSEA in the germline V gene. V lost 4 bases, J lost 7 bases, and 16 bases lay in between. The CDR3 loop spans 13 amino acids. The CDR3 nucleotides are TGCAGCGTTGCTCTGCCCAGGGAGGTTGGCTACACCTTC. Its protein is CSVALPREVGYTF.

This clone came up once. The gene calls are TRBV10-3 and TRBJ1-4; possibly TRBD1 for D (6 bases). The CDR3 has 12 amino acids. Trimming stripped 10 bases from V and 8 bases from J, with 14 bases between. Per germline, CDR1 ENHRY and CDR2 SYGVKD. DNA of the CDR3: TGTGCCACCTCAGGGGTTCAGGAAAAACTGTTTTTT. Protein sequence: CATSGVQEKLFF.

Comments on this clone: The junction departs from germline at one end; a sequencing error may be responsible. This chain links TRBV7-7 with TRBJ2-3; tentatively, D is TRBD2 (7 bases). The CDR3 consists of 15 residues. CDR1 and CDR2 (germline): SSHAT, FNYEAQ (reference sequence). In nucleotides, the CDR3 is TGTGCTAGCAGCTTAGGGGGGGACAGCACAGATACGCAGTATTTT. It codes for CASSLGGDSTDTQYF.

This chain connects TRBV19 to TRBJ2-3; 8 bases are shared with TRBD2. J was trimmed by 4 bases and V by 2 bases; bases with no gene match: 5. The germline CDR1 and CDR2 sequences are LNHDA and SQIVND (reference sequence). The CDR3 is made up of 15 amino acids. CDR3 sequence reads: CASSITSGLPDTQYF. CDR3 sequence (DNA): TGTGCCAGTAGTATAACTAGCGGACTCCCAGATACGCAGTATTTT.

The V gene is TRBV7-2, the J gene TRBJ2-1, with 8 bases aligning to TRBD1. CDR1 is SGHTA, CDR2 FQGNSA, per germline. This CDR3 has 17 amino acids. V gave up 0 bases and J gave up 2 bases; unmatched junction bases: 6. CDR3 loop: CASSLATGGYTYNEQFF. The CDR3 DNA follows: TGTGCCAGCAGCTTAGCAACAGGGGGGTACACCTACAATGAGCAGTTCTTC.

This clone appeared a few times. The rearrangement links TRBV7-2 to TRBJ2-5, with 8 bases matching TRBD1. Losses at the gene ends were 5 bases for V and 4 bases for J; bases not matched to a gene: 9. There are 15 residues in the CDR3. CDR1 and CDR2 from the germline V gene are SGHTA and FQGNSA. The CDR3 region has the DNA TGTGCCAGCAGCCTAAGTCGCGACAGGGGAGAGACCCAGTACTTC. Translating it yields CASSLSRDRGETQYF.

This chain uses TRBV18 with TRBJ2-7; no clear D. The CDR3 length is 15 residues. Per germline, CDR1 KGHSH and CDR2 LQKENI. Trimming took off 3 bases at V and 6 bases at J, with 18 bases between the two ends. The CDR3 is CASSPNRGGILEQYF. The CDR3, as DNA: TGTGCCAGCTCACCGAACCGCGGCGGTATTCTCGAGCAGTACTTC. The entire variable domain, with the rest obtained from reference TRBV18 and TRBJ2-7, is as follows: NAGVMQNPRHLVRRRGQEARLRCSPMKGHSHVYWYRQLPEEGLKFMVYLQKENIIDESGMPKERFSAEFPKEGPSILRIQQVVRGDSAAYFCASSPNRGGILEQYFGPGTRLTVT.

The chain combines TRBV19 with TRBJ2-2, with 9 bases fitting TRBD1. This CDR3 region has 15 residues. Germline lookup yields CDR1 LNHDA and CDR2 SQIVND (reference sequence). The V and J ends lost 4 bases and 6 bases, in that order; junction bases with no gene match: 6. CDR3 nucleotides: TGTGCCAGTAGTAGGGGGACAGGGAGCCCCGGGGAGCTGTTTTTT. Encoded protein: CASSRGTGSPGELFF. The whole variable domain, remainder taken from reference TRBV19 and TRBJ2-2, is DGGITQSPKYLFRKEGQNVTLSCEQNLNHDAMYWYRQDPGQGLRLIYYSQIVNDFQKGDIAEGYSVSREKKESFPLTVTSAQKNPTAFYLCASSRGTGSPGELFFGEGSRLTVL.

The rearrangement uses TRBV2 and TRBJ1-1, with 10 bases identical to TRBD1. V shed 4 bases, J shed 4 bases, and the junction held 12 bases outside the gene matches. The CDR3 is 17 residues long. The germline V gene encodes CDR1 SNHLY and CDR2 FYNNEI. The CDR3 spells CASSVQLTGGLATEAFF. In nucleotides, the CDR3 is TGTGCCAGCAGTGTGCAATTGACAGGGGGCTTGGCCACTGAAGCTTTCTTT.

This sequence joins TRBV2 and TRBJ1-1, with 8 bases that match TRBD1. After removal of 4 bases from V and 1 base from J, the junction contained 2 bases not matched to a gene. The V gene's germline CDR1 is SNHLY and CDR2 FYNNEI. This CDR3 comprises 14 residues. CDR3 in DNA: TGTGCCAGCAGTGCCAGGGGGCAGAACACTGAAGCTTTCTTT. Its protein is CASSARGQNTEAFF.

The chain couples TRBV2 to TRBJ2-1; possibly TRBD2 for D (7 bases). Trimming took off 6 bases at V and 7 bases at J, with 16 bases between the two ends. The CDR3 totals 14 residues. Germline V gene sequence: CDR1 SNHLY, CDR2 FYNNEI. CDR3 in amino acids: CASRPGGLGNEQFF. In DNA form, the CDR3 reads TGTGCCAGCAGGCCCGGGGGGCTGGGAAATGAGCAGTTCTTC.

V and J are TRBV12-3 or TRBV12-4 and TRBJ2-2; D is unresolved. The germline V and J ends were trimmed by 6 bases and 4 bases, with 6 bases remaining between them. CDR3 length: 12 residues. CDR3 sequence reads: CASRPSTGELFF. CDR3 nucleotide sequence: TGTGCCAGCAGGCCTAGCACCGGGGAGCTGTTTTTT.

This chain connects TRBV29-1 to TRBJ2-2; D is undetermined. The V end was cut by 4 bases, the J end by 0 bases, with 9 bases between. The CDR3 consists of 14 residues. Per the germline V gene, CDR1 is SQVTM and CDR2 is ANQGSEA. The CDR3 nucleotides are TGCAGCGTTGCTCCAGTCGCGAACACCGGGGAGCTGTTTTTT. Translating gives CSVAPVANTGELFF.

In this sample, this clone is medium-sized. This chain links TRBV7-2 with TRBJ2-4, with TRBD1 matching 8 bases. J was trimmed by 7 bases and V by 3 bases; bases with no gene match: 8. The CDR3 has 15 residues. Germline CDR1 and CDR2: SGHTA and FQGNSA. For the CDR3, the DNA is TGTGCCAGCAGCTTCACAGGGGGTATAGGGAACATTCAGTACTTC. This gives the protein CASSFTGGIGNIQYF.

J is TRBJ2-1 and V is TRBV6-2 or TRBV6-3; 10 bases align to TRBD2. The V gene's germline CDR1 is MNHEY and CDR2 SVGEGT. Trimming removed 6 bases from V and 1 base from J; junction bases left unmatched: 6. The CDR3 contains 16 residues. CDR3 sequence (DNA): TGTGCCAGCAGCGTTGCTAGCGGGGGATCCTACAATGAGCAGTTCTTC. As protein: CASSVASGGSYNEQFF.

This sequence joins TRBV12-3 or TRBV12-4 and TRBJ1-6; D perhaps matches TRBD1 (5 bases). This CDR3 spans 13 amino acids. Deletions cut 6 bases from V and 9 bases from J, with 12 bases between. In DNA, the CDR3 is TGTGCCAGCAGAGGGCAGGGTTCTTCACCCCTCCACTTT. This sequence encodes CASRGQGSSPLHF.

The chain joins TRBV9 to TRBJ1-2; 9 positions agree with TRBD1. Germline values: CDR1 SGDLS, CDR2 YYNGEE. Trimming at V came to 0 bases and at J to 6 bases, leaving 18 bases not matched to a gene. CDR3 size: 19 residues. The CDR3, as DNA: TGTGCCAGCAGCGTAGCGGGGTCCGGGACAGGGCGCCTTTCGAATGGCTACACCTTC. Residues: CASSVAGSGTGRLSNGYTF.

The chain is built from TRBV19 and TRBJ1-6, with 11 bases that match TRBD1. Germline loops: CDR1 LNHDA, CDR2 SQIVND (reference sequence). The V gene end was trimmed by 5 bases and the J gene end by 14 bases; junction bases not matched to a gene: 14. The CDR3 extends over 16 amino acids. CDR3 DNA sequence: TGTGCCAGTAGTCACCCCCCCGGACAGGGGGCCCCTACCCTCCACTTT. Amino acid sequence: CASSHPPGQGAPTLHF.

CDR3 sequence: CASSKDLTEGSLDNSPLHF. DNA of the CDR3: TGTGCCAGCAGCAAAGACTTAACAGAAGGAAGTCTCGATAATTCACCCCTCCACTTT. This rearrangement joins TRBV21-1 to TRBJ1-6; the table's D call, TRBD1, has no DNA check behind it. TRBV21-1 is a recognized pseudogene. The CDR3 is made up of 19 amino acids.